What follows are 7 T cell receptor beta chains derived from one specimen sequenced in a study of blood T cell repertoires in COVID-19 (TCRdb year 2020). Library preparation was by the immunoSEQ multiplex PCR assay. Drawn from immuneACCESS, this table holds only the in-frame rearrangements with V and J called that TCRdb kept. Clones are partly lost; checked studies trace under half to an unresolved V gene and leave the rest unexplained. The sample profile shows some 300,000 clones; approximately 91% of them were found once. Approximately 1% of the sample is taken by the ten largest. What was sequenced was PBMCs or T cells enriched from blood (not recorded which). These receptor sequences come from a woman aged 25 to 39 who had recovered from COVID-19.

The chain employs TRBV6-5 and TRBJ1-4; no clear D gene. CDR1 is MNHEY, CDR2 SVGAGI, per germline. The CDR3 is 13 amino acids. The ends were cut back, 6 bases at V and 5 bases at J, with 10 bases in the middle. The DNA of the CDR3 is TGTGCCAGCAGACAACGCCTCAATGAAAAACTGTTTTTT. This sequence encodes CASRQRLNEKLFF.

The rearrangement links TRBV28 to TRBJ1-1; D may be TRBD1 (6 bases). This CDR3 region has 15 residues. The ends were cut back, 7 bases at V and 8 bases at J, with 23 bases in the middle. Germline CDR1 reads MDHEN; CDR2 reads SYDVKM. CDR3 in amino acids: CASTLRVGTGSEAFF. The CDR3 DNA reads TGTGCCAGCACCCTTAGGGTTGGAACAGGGTCCGAAGCTTTCTTT.

For this clone: The junction shows a germline mismatch at one end, possibly a read error. The chain joins TRBV5-4 to TRBJ2-3; D is ambiguous. The germline V gene encodes CDR1 SGHNT and CDR2 YYREEE (reference sequence). The CDR3 runs 13 residues. DNA for the CDR3: TGTGCCAGCAGCCTTCCAAGCACCGATACGCAGTATTTT. Translation gives CASSLPSTDTQYF.

V usage is TRBV19 and J usage is TRBJ1-2; TRBD1 aligns across 8 bases. The CDR3 loop spans 13 amino acids. V lost 5 bases to trimming and J lost 3 bases; unmatched junction nucleotides: 2. In germline, CDR1 is LNHDA, CDR2 SQIVND (reference sequence). CDR3 sequence (DNA): TGTGCCAGTAGTTCGGGACAGGACTATGGCTACACCTTC. This sequence encodes CASSSGQDYGYTF.

The chain uses TRBV11-3 and TRBJ2-1; tentatively, D is TRBD2 (6 bases). The CDR3 is made up of 16 amino acids. Trimming removed 0 bases at V and 3 bases at J, with 12 bases between. In germline, CDR1 is SGHNT, CDR2 YENEEA. DNA of the CDR3: TGTGCCAGCAGCTTAGATCGGCTAGCGCTCTACAATGAGCAGTTCTTC. This gives the protein CASSLDRLALYNEQFF.

The chain joins TRBV28 to TRBJ1-2; D is uncertain. The CDR3 consists of 15 residues. V was clipped by 6 bases and J by 0 bases, with 14 bases between them. In germline, CDR1 is MDHEN, CDR2 SYDVKM. The CDR3 DNA reads TGTGCCAGCAGCACATCCGAGCGAGCTAACTATGGCTACACCTTC. This encodes CASSTSERANYGYTF.

Turning to this clone: The same CDR3 arises from other DNA sequences in this sample as well. V is TRBV5-1 and J is TRBJ1-5; D gene unclear. The CDR3 spans 15 residues. Germline V lookup: CDR1 SGHRS, CDR2 YFSETQ. V was cut by 0 bases and J by 2 bases, with 9 bases left in between. Written as DNA, the CDR3 is TGCGCCAGCAGCTTGGGAGGTTTCGGCAATCAGCCCCAGCATTTT. Its protein product is CASSLGGFGNQPQHF.